What follows describes a single T cell receptor (beta chain). This sample is part of a study of Ad26.COV2.S vaccination and SARS-CoV-2 variants. Study-wide context: Once or twice, 56 days apart, Ad26.COV2.S was delivered intramuscularly.

Clones were read by immunoSEQ multiplex PCR, and TCRdb kept only the in-frame ones, dropping some. The sample holds about 350,000 clones, about nine tenths seen once. Germline CDR1 is SGDLS and CDR2 is YYNGEE. This CDR3 is 14 amino acids long. The junction had 4 bases not matched to a gene; V was cut back by 0 bases and J by 8 bases. Regarding treatment: over 15 received Ad26.COV2.S at low or high dose, single or two shots; 5 received placebo; per-sample allocation not given. All samples were drawn on day 63, counting from the first vaccine or placebo injection. An Ad26 vector that expressed Wuhan-strain SARS-CoV-2 spike constituted the vaccine.

The specimen was peripheral blood, collected in a trial of Ad26.COV2.S vaccine versus placebo. The clonotype originates from a person aged 18-65 years who received the Ad26.COV2.S COVID-19 vaccine or a placebo. The V call is TRBV9, the J call TRBJ1-4, with 7 bases aligning to TRBD1. The CDR3 here is CASSVAQGGEKLFF. CDR3 in DNA: TGTGCCAGCAGCGTAGCCCAGGGGGGGGAAAAACTGTTTTTT. Supplemented by reference TRBV9 and TRBJ1-4, the full variable domain reads DSGVTQTPKHLITATGQRVTLRCSPRSGDLSVYWYQQSLDQGLQFLIQYYNGEERAKGNILERFSAQQFPDLHSELNLSSLELGDSALYFCASSVAQGGEKLFFGSGTQLSVL.